This TCR beta chain comes out of a study of shared clonotypes between healthy human individuals. For every subset, genomic DNA was evenly distributed across several immunoSEQ plates. Profiled with immunoSEQ multiplex PCR; TCRdb holds only in-frame clones, not every one. The profile covers 2 million to 2.5 million clones, with just under 95% appearing a single time and approximately 0.4% taken by the ten largest. CDR3 length equals 15 residues. The V gene's germline CDR1 is MDHEN and CDR2 SYDVKM. V was trimmed by 7 bases and J by 4 bases, leaving 19 bases between them. The V gene is TRBV28, the J gene TRBJ1-2, with D possibly being TRBD1 (5 bases). The sequenced sample was naive CD4+ T cells from PBMCs. Subset described: CD45RA+ positively selected. The clonotype originates from a man between 18 and 35 years old in good health. Some clones in this sample may be carry-over from other donors' samples. The CDR3 bases are TGTGCCAGCACCTCTCCGGGGGATCTGGGCTATGGCTACACCTTC. Protein product: CASTSPGDLGYGYTF.